The text below deals with one T cell receptor (beta chain). Its binding antigen is unknown. No per-base quality is available; no much larger clone lies one base away. TCR CDR3 regions were amplified from genomic DNA by multiplex PCR using the deep immunoSEQ assay. Extracted genomic DNA from each cell subset was spread evenly across all wells of several immunoSEQ 96-well plates, with each plate serving as a replicate. Each replicate PCR for sorted subsets received 150 to 250 ng genomic DNA, equal to roughly 29,000 T cell genomes. The purified libraries were quantified using a Qubit 3.0 fluorometer, sized with a Bioanalyzer 2100, and then quantified again using the KAPA Library Quantification kit. Every immunoSEQ 96-well plate was sequenced on a separate single-read 150-cycle Illumina NextSeq 550 flow cell. Turning to the authors' computational methods: Because the immunoSEQ output included only junctional sequences and no quality scores, the filtering could not be the same as the filtering used for full-length reads. Sequences were annotated with PyIR, a Python wrapper for IgBLAST v1.9, using IMGT germline references to assign V/J genes and CDR3. Reads were filtered out if the reads had weak V/J assignments (E-value above 1e-6), no CDR3, stop codons, out-of-frame junctions, or ambiguous translated residues. V3J clonotypes were defined as sequences sharing the same inferred V gene, J gene, and CDR3 amino acid sequence. To compute the percentage overlap between repertoires, the number of shared unique clonotypes was divided by the size of the smaller repertoire. Richness of each repertoire was evaluated using RTK rarefaction, the Chao1 estimator, and Recon v2.1 estimates of unobserved clonotypes. For all TCRbeta clonotypes obtained by the gDNA method from a handful of donors, generation probabilities were computed with OLGA. TCRdb took over this immuneACCESS table, retaining in-frame rearrangements with V and J assigned. Such tables are incomplete; in checked studies, under half of the missing clones stem from an unresolved V gene, and the remainder is unexplained. V and J calls plus clone size are reproduced from that table; the DNA served to infer D and trimming. In all, the sample holds about 2.5 million clones, and 85% to 95% of those were seen once. Around 0.35% of the sample goes to the ten largest clones.

The data derive from a study of shared clonotypes between healthy human individuals (dated by TCRdb to 2018 to 2020). Study-wide context: Three men and a couple of women, aged 18 to 49 years, made up the cohort. To estimate repertoire size and how much clonotypes are shared between individuals, the study performed deep sequencing of blood TCR repertoires from 4 to 6 healthy adults. For each donor, CD4 naive and CD4 memory were each run on three plates, CD8 naive on two plates, and CD8 memory on one plate. To increase sequencing depth and limit assay-specific biases, different laboratories used diverse techniques to prepare libraries and sequence TCR repertoires. Per donor, leukapheresis produced somewhere between about 0.9 and 9.5 billion PBMCs. General study outcomes and caveats: Incomplete sequencing was indicated by rarefaction of sorted-subset datasets, despite the large sequencing depth. About 4.5% of naive CD4, roughly 3.6% of naive CD8, around 2.3% of memory CD4, and more than 0.35% of memory CD8 clonotypes were shared across a few donors. Sampling was limited to blood, and TCR repertoires in tissue likely differ from TCR repertoires in blood. Pairwise subsampling led to the expectation that sequencing depth would affect the degree of clonotype sharing among donors. Compared with non-shared clonotypes, clonotypes shared by all four sorted-subset donors had higher generation probabilities. Estimated clonotype richness was generally larger for naive than for memory subsets. Because the study included a small number of donors, the genetic and exposure-history diversity represented was limited.

Healthy HIV-negative adults with no recently reported acute infections or vaccinations were included as donors. Every donor was a Caucasian adult residing in Nashville, Tennessee, USA. CD4+ T cells were enriched through magnetic negative selection, after which naive cells were positively selected on CD45RA and the remaining negative fraction served as the memory subset. After blood collection by leukapheresis, PBMCs were isolated using Ficoll-Histopaque density gradient centrifugation and then cryopreserved in the vapor phase of liquid nitrogen. Purity and quantity of every magnetically sorted T cell population were checked by analytical flow cytometry. Genomic DNA was isolated from every sorted fraction and measured by UV absorbance on a Nanodrop 2000c. Specimen: naive CD4+ T cells from PBMCs. The cell subset or site label, as the study defines it: CD45RA+ positively selected. The clonotype comes from a man aged 18 to 29 in good health. Some clones in this sample may be carry-over from other donors' samples.

The CDR3 protein: CASSPFSSYEQYF. The DNA sequence is given as TGTGCCAGCAGCCCGTTCTCCTCCTACGAGCAGTACTTC. This chain joins TRBV7-2 to TRBJ2-7, with the D segment identity uncertain. V was cut back by 5 bases and J by 0 bases, leaving a gap of 8 bases between them. Reading from cysteine to phenylalanine, the CDR3 counts 13 amino acids. Just CDR3 DNA is preserved here, 39 bases in frame from base 1. The germline V gene supplies CDR1 SGHTA and CDR2 FQGNSA.